These T cell receptor beta chains were read from a single sample in a study of blood T cell repertoires in COVID-19. Repertoires were generated with immunoSEQ multiplex PCR, while TCRdb's copy carries only in-frame clones and drops some. Among around 230,000 clones listed, 70% to 90% were seen once. The sample consisted of peripheral blood. Receptors originate from a woman in her seventies with active or convalescent COVID-19. CDR3s include the opening cysteine and the closing phenylalanine or tryptophan. The order of the fields is clone size, V gene, J gene, D gene, CDR3 DNA, CDR3 protein. A D gene is named only where the DNA matches it firmly. Where a row states a size, it is once, few, many or the class of an expanded clone; other rows omit it.

size: .
V: TRBV27
J: TRBJ1-1
D: TRBD1
DNA: TGTGCCAGCAGTTTTAAGACAGGGAACCTCTTTCAGACTGAAGCTTTCTTT
CDR3: CASSFKTGNLFQTEAFF

size: .
V: TRBV5-1
J: TRBJ2-1
D: TRBD2
DNA: TGCGCCAGCAGCCCATCTAGCGGAGTTTACAATGAGCAGTTCTTC
CDR3: CASSPSSGVYNEQFF

size: .
V: TRBV3-1/TRBV3-2
J: TRBJ2-5
D: .
DNA: TGTGCCAGCAGCCAAGGCAGGGAGACCCAGTACTTC
CDR3: CASSQGRETQYF

size: .
V: TRBV4-1
J: TRBJ2-5
D: TRBD2
DNA: TGCGCCAGCAGCCGCGACGGGACTAGCGGGGGCTCAGAGACCCAGTACTTC
CDR3: CASSRDGTSGGSETQYF

size: .
V: TRBV3-1/TRBV3-2
J: TRBJ1-2
D: .
DNA: TGTGCCAGCAGCCAAGCCCGGGAGACTGGCTACACCTTC
CDR3: CASSQARETGYTF

size: .
V: TRBV6-2/TRBV6-3
J: TRBJ2-2
D: .
DNA: TGTGCCAGCAGTTTGGGGGGAGCGAACACCGGGGAGCTGTTTTTT
CDR3: CASSLGGANTGELFF

size: few
V: TRBV7-9
J: TRBJ1-2
D: .
DNA: TGTGCCAGCAGCCCTCCAGGGTGGGGCTATGGCTACACCTTC
CDR3: CASSPPGWGYGYTF

size: few
V: TRBV5-6
J: TRBJ1-5
D: .
DNA: TGTGCCAGCAGCCCCGGTGGAGGGGGCAATCAGCCCCAGCATTTT
CDR3: CASSPGGGGNQPQHF

size: .
V: TRBV25-1
J: TRBJ2-3
D: TRBD2
DNA: TGTGCCAGCAGTGATCGAAGGGCGGGGGGACTCACAGATACGCAGTATTTT
CDR3: CASSDRRAGGLTDTQYF

size: .
V: TRBV19
J: TRBJ1-2
D: .
DNA: TGTGCCAGTACTAGGGGTACTAACTATGGCTACACCTTC
CDR3: CASTRGTNYGYTF

size: .
V: TRBV6-2/TRBV6-3
J: TRBJ2-5
D: .
DNA: TGTGCCAGCAGTTACTCGGGGGGCCAAGAGACCCAGTACTTC
CDR3: CASSYSGGQETQYF